This T cell receptor (beta chain) was documented in a study of blood T cell repertoires in COVID-19. Study context: Both acute and convalescent COVID-19 samples were obtained from the United States, Italy and Spain.

Source study methods: Estimates of nucleated cell counts were drawn from the amplification of reference gene primers. Generated by immunoSEQ multiplex PCR, the TCRdb table keeps only in-frame clones and is missing some. The V and J calls and clone size come from that table; D and trimming were worked out from the DNA. The sample has 230,000 or so clones, roughly 79% seen once. Germline V gene sequence: CDR1 GTSNPN, CDR2 SVGIG (reference sequence). This CDR3 is built from 15 residues. The ends lost 0 bases at V and 6 bases at J; junction bases unmatched: 2. The origin of this receptor is a woman older than 75 with COVID-19, enrolled during active disease. This rearrangement joins TRBV30 to TRBJ2-1; 13 bases are shared with TRBD2. The sequenced sample consisted of peripheral blood. The CDR3 loop is CAWSVGLAGVNEQFF. The DNA for the CDR3 is TGTGCCTGGAGTGTAGGACTAGCGGGAGTCAATGAGCAGTTCTTC.